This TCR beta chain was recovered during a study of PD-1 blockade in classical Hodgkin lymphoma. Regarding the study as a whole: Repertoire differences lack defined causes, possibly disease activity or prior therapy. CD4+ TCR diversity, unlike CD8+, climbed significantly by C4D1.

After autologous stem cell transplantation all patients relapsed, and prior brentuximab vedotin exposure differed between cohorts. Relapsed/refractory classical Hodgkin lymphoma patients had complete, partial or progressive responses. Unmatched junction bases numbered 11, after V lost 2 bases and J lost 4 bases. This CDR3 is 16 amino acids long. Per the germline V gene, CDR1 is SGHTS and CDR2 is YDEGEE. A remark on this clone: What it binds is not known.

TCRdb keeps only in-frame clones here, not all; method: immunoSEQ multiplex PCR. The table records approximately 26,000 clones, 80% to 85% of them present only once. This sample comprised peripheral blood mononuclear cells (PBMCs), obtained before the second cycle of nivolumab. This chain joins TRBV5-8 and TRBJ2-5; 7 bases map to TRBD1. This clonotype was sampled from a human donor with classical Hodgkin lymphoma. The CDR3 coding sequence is TGTGCCAGCAGCTTTTCAGGGGGTGTTAAGAGAGAGACCCAGTACTTC. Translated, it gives CASSFSGGVKRETQYF. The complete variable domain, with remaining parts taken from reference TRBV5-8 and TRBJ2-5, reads EAGVTQSPTHLIKTRGQQATLRCSPISGHTSVYWYQQALGLGLQFLLWYDEGEERNRGNFPPRFSGRQFPNYSSELNVNALELEDSALYLCASSFSGGVKRETQYFGPGTRLLVL.